This entry lists 20 T cell receptor beta chains sequenced from one sample in a study of response to subunit inactivated influenza vaccine. MiXCR, run by TCRdb on the RT-PCR reads, gives a single entry per CDR3 protein. Of roughly 500,000 distinct CDR3 sequences in the sample, around 25% were seen once. The sample here was CD4+ T cells sorted from PBMCs, taken approximately 5 days after vaccination. The receptors originated from a man aged 45-65 years who received an inactivated influenza vaccine.

Notes on this clonotype: Mismatch with germline at one junction end may stem from a read error. The rearrangement uses TRBV7-7 and TRBJ2-7; D call uncertain. CDR1 is SSHAT and CDR2 is FNYEAQ in the germline V gene (reference sequence). The CDR3 sequence is 13 residues long. CDR3 sequence (DNA): TGTGCTAGCAGTCGCACTCCGCAGGACGAGCAGTACTTC. It is translated as CASSRTPQDEQYF.

This clonotype was seen more than once but under ten times. The rearrangement uses TRBV11-2 and TRBJ2-1, with 7 nucleotides matching TRBD2. With 1 base clipped from V and 4 bases from J, the junction kept 16 bases outside the gene matches. Germline CDR1 is SGHAT and CDR2 is FQNNGV. The CDR3 runs 19 residues. Here the CDR3 DNA reads TGTGCCAGCAGCTTAGTAGGGGCGACTAGCCAAGTCCGTTACAATGAGCAGTTCTTC. Translated, it gives CASSLVGATSQVRYNEQFF.

V is TRBV5-1 and J is TRBJ2-7, with 15 bases that match TRBD2. V dropped 3 bases and J dropped 4; count of bases not matched to a gene: 8. Germline CDR1 reads SGHRS; CDR2 reads YFSETQ. The CDR3 consists of 17 residues. The CDR3 DNA reads TGCGCCAGCAGCTGGAGGACTAGCGGGGGGGCGTCTTACGAGCAGTACTTC. Protein sequence: CASSWRTSGGASYEQYF.

The gene calls are TRBV2 and TRBJ1-2; D is unresolved. The CDR3 consists of 14 residues. Per germline, CDR1 SNHLY and CDR2 FYNNEI. Between the trimmed V and J ends, which lost 4 bases and 0 bases, there was a span of 9 bases. In DNA form, the CDR3 reads TGTGCCAGCAGTGCCGACACCACTAACTATGGCTACACCTTC. Translation: CASSADTTNYGYTF.

This clonotype showed up just once. CDR3 nucleotides: TGTGCCAGCGGCTCAAGGGTTAGACAGTATTTT. Translating it yields CASGSRVRQYF. The chain combines TRBV28 with TRBJ2-3; D is uncertain. This CDR3 is 11 amino acids long. V was pared by 8 bases and J by 12 bases, with 15 bases between. Germline CDR1 reads MDHEN; CDR2 reads SYDVKM.

There are a few counts of this clonotype. The chain employs TRBV29-1 and TRBJ2-1; no clear D gene. CDR3 length equals 12 residues. Trimming removed 3 bases from V and 5 bases from J, with 8 bases in between. Germline CDR1 reads SQVTM; CDR2 reads ANQGSEA. CDR3: CSVEWQNNEQFF. CDR3 nucleotides: TGCAGCGTTGAGTGGCAGAACAATGAGCAGTTCTTC.

The CDR3 here is CASSYHRGGETQYF. The DNA for the CDR3 is TGTGCCAGCAGTTACCACAGGGGAGGAGAGACCCAGTACTTC. The chain uses TRBV12-3 or TRBV12-4 and TRBJ2-5; D may be TRBD1 (7 bases). This CDR3 has 14 amino acids. Trimming cost V 4 bases and J 4 bases, with 13 bases left between them.

Only a few counts were recorded for this clonotype. The chain recombines TRBV7-2 with TRBJ2-7; D is tentatively TRBD1 or TRBD2 (5 bases each). Germline CDR1 is SGHTA and CDR2 is FQGNSA. This CDR3 has 14 amino acids. The V gene lost 5 bases and the J gene lost 2 bases, with 13 bases spanning the gap. The CDR3 spells CASSTGLDAYEQYF. CDR3 sequence (DNA): TGTGCCAGCAGCACAGGACTTGACGCCTACGAGCAGTACTTC.

This sequence joins TRBV9 and TRBJ1-5; weak D call: TRBD1 (6 bases). Germline CDR1 and CDR2: SGDLS and YYNGEE. V was cut by 8 bases and J by 0 bases, with 12 bases left in between. The CDR3 runs to 14 residues. CDR3 nucleotide sequence: TGTGCCAGTGGGACACACGATAGCAATCAGCCCCAGCATTTT. Translating it yields CASGTHDSNQPQHF.

The chain has TRBV20-1 and TRBJ2-1; the D gene is possibly TRBD2 (6 bases). The germline gives CDR1 DFQATT, CDR2 SNEGSKA (reference sequence). CDR3 length: 15 residues. Trimming took 3 bases from V and 7 from J, leaving 19 bases between them. DNA of the CDR3: TGCAGTGCTAGGGGGGGACTCCCGGTTCGAAATGAGCAGTTCTTC. The encoded protein is CSARGGLPVRNEQFF.

This clonotype showed up just a few times. The chain carries TRBV27 and TRBJ2-5; possibly TRBD1 for D (5 bases). The CDR3 covers 15 residues. Trimming cost V 2 bases and J 5 bases, with 15 bases left between them. Germline V lookup: CDR1 MNHEY, CDR2 SMNVEV (reference sequence). The CDR3 coding sequence is TGTGCCAGCAGTTTAGGTGGCAGGGCCGGGGAGACCCAGTACTTC. Translating it yields CASSLGGRAGETQYF.

The V call is TRBV20-1, the J call TRBJ2-1; possible D gene TRBD1, 6 bases. V was clipped by 5 bases and J by 4 bases, with 12 bases between them. The CDR3 is made up of 13 amino acids. Germline-derived CDR1 and CDR2 are DFQATT and SNEGSKA (reference sequence). The CDR3 DNA follows: TGCAGTGCTCCCGCACAGGGATACAATGAGCAGTTCTTC. Its protein product is CSAPAQGYNEQFF.

The table lists this clonotype with a few counts. The rearrangement joins TRBV6-2 or TRBV6-3 to TRBJ2-2, with TRBD2 matching 9 bases. CDR3 length: 18 residues. J gave up 2 bases and V 5 bases, and 12 bases lay outside the gene matches. Per the germline V gene, CDR1 is MNHEY and CDR2 is SVGEGT. CDR3 protein: CASSTKRGLAENTGELFF. DNA for the CDR3: TGTGCCAGCAGTACAAAACGGGGACTAGCAGAAAACACCGGGGAGCTGTTTTTT.

This clonotype turned up a few times. The chain recombines TRBV7-9 with TRBJ2-5; TRBD2 matches 8 bases. The germline V gene encodes CDR1 SEHNR and CDR2 FQNEAQ (reference sequence). With V trimmed by 7 bases and J by 2 bases, 6 bases remained unmatched. The CDR3 totals 14 residues. The CDR3 nucleotides read TGTGCCAGCACTCGTCGGGGGGGTCAAGAGACCCAGTACTTC. This sequence encodes CASTRRGGQETQYF.

The chain combines TRBV4-1 with TRBJ2-1; perhaps TRBD2 as D (6 bases). The CDR3 is 15 amino acids. Germline V gene lookup returns CDR1 MGHRA and CDR2 YSYEKL. With 6 bases removed from V and 0 bases from J, the gap between germline ends came to 12 bases. CDR3 bases: TGCGCCAGCAGACCGGGACTGAGCTCCTACAATGAGCAGTTCTTC. Amino acids: CASRPGLSSYNEQFF.

The sample holds a few counts of this clonotype. V and J are TRBV5-5 and TRBJ1-5; D is unclear. Germline CDR1 reads SGHKS; CDR2 reads YYEKEE (reference sequence). This CDR3 has 16 amino acids. V was clipped by 2 bases and J by 0 bases, with 12 bases between them. The CDR3 reads CASSFGVSASNQPQHF. CDR3 nucleotides: TGTGCCAGCAGCTTCGGGGTTTCGGCTAGCAATCAGCCCCAGCATTTT.

The chain has TRBV5-1 and TRBJ2-3; no definite D call. Between the trimmed V and J ends, which lost 0 bases and 0 bases, there was a span of 11 bases. The CDR3 runs to 16 residues. Germline assignment: CDR1 SGHRS and CDR2 YFSETQ. The CDR3 nucleotides read TGCGCCAGCAGCTTGGTTCCAGGCGCTAGCACAGATACGCAGTATTTT. Translating gives CASSLVPGASTDTQYF.

The chain links TRBV7-2 to TRBJ2-5, with D unresolved. Germline loops: CDR1 SGHTA, CDR2 FQGNSA. V lost 5 bases and J lost 2, with 9 bases in between. CDR3 length equals 13 residues. In DNA, the CDR3 is TGTGCCAGCAGCGTAACTTGGCAAGAGACCCAGTACTTC. Its translation: CASSVTWQETQYF. Together with reference TRBV7-2 and TRBJ2-5, the CDR3 gives the full variable domain: GAGVSQSPSNKVTEKGKDVELRCDPISGHTALYWYRQSLGQGLEFLIYFQGNSAPDKSGLPSDRFSAERTGGSVSTLTIQRTQQEDSAVYLCASSVTWQETQYFGPGTRLLVL.

This clonotype was seen a few times. This chain connects TRBV20-1 to TRBJ2-3, with D possibly being TRBD2 (5 bases). The CDR3 is 13 amino acids. Between the trimmed V and J ends, which lost 5 bases and 2 bases, there was a span of 11 bases. Germline lookup yields CDR1 DFQATT and CDR2 SNEGSKA (reference sequence). CDR3 residues: CSARTGNTDTQYF. CDR3 bases: TGCAGTGCTCGGACGGGGAACACAGATACGCAGTATTTT.

This clonotype has more than one count but fewer than ten. V is TRBV6-5 and J is TRBJ2-1; D may be TRBD1 (5 bases). Germline values: CDR1 MNHEY, CDR2 SVGAGI. V was cut by 2 bases and J by 2 bases, with 7 bases left in between. The CDR3 loop spans 14 amino acids. CDR3 sequence (DNA): TGTGCCAGCAGTTACGGGGCAGCCTACAATGAGCAGTTCTTC. This sequence encodes CASSYGAAYNEQFF.